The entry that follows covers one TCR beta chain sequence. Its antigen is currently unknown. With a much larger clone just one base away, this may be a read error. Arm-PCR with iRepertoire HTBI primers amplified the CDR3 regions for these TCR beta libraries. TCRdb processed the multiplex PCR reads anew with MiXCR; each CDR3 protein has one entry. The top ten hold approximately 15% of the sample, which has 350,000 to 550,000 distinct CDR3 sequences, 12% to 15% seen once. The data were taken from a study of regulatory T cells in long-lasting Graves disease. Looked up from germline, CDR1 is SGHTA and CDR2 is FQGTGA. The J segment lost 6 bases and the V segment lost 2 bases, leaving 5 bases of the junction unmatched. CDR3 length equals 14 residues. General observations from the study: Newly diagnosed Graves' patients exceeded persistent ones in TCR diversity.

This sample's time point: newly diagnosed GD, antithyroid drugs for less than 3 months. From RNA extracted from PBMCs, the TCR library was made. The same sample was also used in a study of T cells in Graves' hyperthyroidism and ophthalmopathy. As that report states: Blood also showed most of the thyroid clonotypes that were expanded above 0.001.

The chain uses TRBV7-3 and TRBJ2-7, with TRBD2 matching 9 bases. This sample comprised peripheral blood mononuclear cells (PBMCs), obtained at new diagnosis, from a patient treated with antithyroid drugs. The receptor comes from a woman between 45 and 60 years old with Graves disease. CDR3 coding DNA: TGTGCCAGCAGCTTAGCGGGAGGGGATGGCGAGCAGTACTTC. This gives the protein CASSLAGGDGEQYF.